The clone carrying this TCR beta chain has ten or more counts. Amplification from RNA transcripts yielded the TCR beta CDR3 regions. The library came from an HTBI-primed first-round RT-PCR and a second-round multiplex PCR. MiXCR, applied by TCRdb to the multiplex PCR reads, yields one record per CDR3 protein. This sample has 170,000 or so distinct CDR3 sequences, with less than 45% found just once. The record originates from a study of Graves' ophthalmopathy and Graves' hyperthyroidism. Turning to the study itself: There was a collection of peripheral blood at initial diagnosis, before any treatment.

Sequenced: peripheral blood. The sequence came from a woman aged 40 to 55 with Graves' ophthalmopathy.

This chain's CDR3 is CASSRRAGGPGYEQYF. DNA of the CDR3: TGTGCCAGCAGCCGAAGAGCGGGAGGGCCGGGGTACGAGCAGTACTTC. The chain combines TRBV11-2 with TRBJ2-7; 10 nucleotides agree with TRBD2. Germline loops: CDR1 SGHAT, CDR2 FQNNGV. V dropped 5 bases and J dropped 4; count of bases not matched to a gene: 11. This CDR3 contains 16 residues. The full variable domain, in which reference TRBV11-2 and TRBJ2-7 provide the parts outside the CDR3, is EAGVAQSPRYKIIEKRQSVAFWCNPISGHATLYWYQQILGQGPKLLIQFQNNGVVDDSQLPKDRFSAERLKGVDSTLKIQPAKLEDSAVYLCASSRRAGGPGYEQYFGPGTRLTVT.